These 8 T cell receptor beta chains share one sample of origin, sequenced in a study of blood T cell repertoires in COVID-19. Measured with immunoSEQ multiplex PCR; TCRdb has only the in-frame clones, and not every one. The repertoire holds more than 95,000 clones, with more than 70% as singletons. The sample comprised peripheral blood. Source of these receptors: an elderly woman with acute or convalescent COVID-19.

J is TRBJ1-1 and V is TRBV6-2 or TRBV6-3; 9 nucleotides line up with TRBD1. V gave up 2 bases and J gave up 3 bases; unmatched junction bases: 7. Germline assignment: CDR1 MNHEY and CDR2 SVGEGT. The CDR3 totals 16 residues. The CDR3 here is CASSYEQGALHTEAFF. The CDR3 DNA reads as TGTGCCAGCAGTTACGAACAGGGGGCACTTCACACTGAAGCTTTCTTT.

The rearrangement joins TRBV27 to TRBJ2-7, with 9 bases aligning to TRBD1. Germline CDR1 and CDR2: MNHEY and SMNVEV (reference sequence). The J segment lost 3 bases and the V segment lost 6 bases, leaving 9 bases of the junction unmatched. There are 15 residues in the CDR3. The CDR3 protein is CASRNPGQGSYEQYF. CDR3 sequence (DNA): TGTGCCAGCAGGAATCCGGGACAGGGAAGCTACGAGCAGTACTTC.

This clone was counted between two and nine times. The chain combines TRBV5-4 with TRBJ2-6; perhaps TRBD2 as D (6 bases). Germline lookup yields CDR1 SGHNT and CDR2 YYREEE (reference sequence). This CDR3 has 17 amino acids. The germline V and J ends were trimmed by 4 bases and 2 bases, with 16 bases remaining between them. The CDR3 DNA is TGTGCCAGCAGCCCGGGGGTGACTGTGACTGGGGCCAACGTCCTGACTTTC. It codes for CASSPGVTVTGANVLTF.

The chain couples TRBV6-2 or TRBV6-3 to TRBJ1-4; D unclear. In germline, CDR1 is MNHEY, CDR2 SVGEGT. V gave up 2 bases and J gave up 0 bases, with 7 bases separating them. The CDR3 totals 15 residues. Here the CDR3 reads CASSYGQTTNEKLFF. In DNA, the CDR3 is TGTGCCAGCAGTTACGGGCAAACAACTAATGAAAAACTGTTTTTT.

This chain links TRBV4-1 with TRBJ1-4; 10 nucleotides match TRBD1. V trimming: 2 bases; J trimming: 5 bases; junction bases outside the gene matches: 2. CDR3 length equals 15 residues. Germline lookup yields CDR1 MGHRA and CDR2 YSYEKL. The DNA for the CDR3 is TGCGCCAGCAGCCAACGACAGGGGGCGAATGAAAAACTGTTTTTT. Translation: CASSQRQGANEKLFF.

The sample holds one count of this clone. This chain uses TRBV5-4 with TRBJ1-1; the D gene is possibly TRBD1 (5 bases). CDR1 is SGHNT and CDR2 is YYREEE in the germline V gene (reference sequence). The CDR3 spans 14 residues. Deletions cut 5 bases from V and 1 base from J, with 12 bases between. The CDR3: CASRLTGSNTEAFF. For the CDR3, the DNA is TGTGCCAGCAGACTTACAGGATCGAACACTGAAGCTTTCTTT.

This chain uses TRBV5-1 with TRBJ2-2; 12 positions agree with TRBD2. V shed 3 bases, J shed 5 bases, and the junction held 8 bases outside the gene matches. The germline gives CDR1 SGHRS, CDR2 YFSETQ. The CDR3 extends over 17 amino acids. Here the CDR3 DNA reads TGCGCCAGCAGCTCCCGAGGAGGACTAGCGGGGACCGGGGAGCTGTTTTTT. Translated: CASSSRGGLAGTGELFF.

The table lists this clone with a few counts. The chain carries TRBV9 and TRBJ2-2; 14 positions agree with TRBD2. The CDR3 is 16 residues long. The V segment lost 4 bases and the J segment 8 bases; nucleotides outside the gene matches: 7. CDR1 is SGDLS, CDR2 YYNGEE, per germline. CDR3: CASSPTGLAGAGELFF. CDR3 nucleotides: TGTGCCAGCAGCCCCACGGGACTAGCGGGAGCTGGGGAGCTGTTTTTT.